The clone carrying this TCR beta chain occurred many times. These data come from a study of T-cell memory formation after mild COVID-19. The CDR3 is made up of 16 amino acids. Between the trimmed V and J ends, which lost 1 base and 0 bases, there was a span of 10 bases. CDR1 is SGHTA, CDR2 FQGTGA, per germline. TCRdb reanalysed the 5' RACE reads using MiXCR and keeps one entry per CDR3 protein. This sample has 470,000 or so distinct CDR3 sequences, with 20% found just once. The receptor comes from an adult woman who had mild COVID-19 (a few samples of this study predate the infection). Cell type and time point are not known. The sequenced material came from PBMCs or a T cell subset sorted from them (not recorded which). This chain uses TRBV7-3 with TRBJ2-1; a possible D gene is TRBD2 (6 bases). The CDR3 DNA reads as TGTGCCAGCAGCTTAATAGGAGGGGCCTCCTACAATGAGCAGTTCTTC. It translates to CASSLIGGASYNEQFF.